This TCR beta chain was found in a study of CD8+ T cells in alopecia areata (dated by TCRdb to 2017 to 2018). Notes on the research overall: Treated patients were enrolled in an open-label pilot trial of oral tofacitinib at 5 to 10 mg twice daily for moderate-to-severe alopecia areata. Tofacitinib was administered for 6 to 18 months, and 6 months of follow-up off drug were then conducted to assess delayed response and recurrence. To study T cell clonal expansion in alopecia areata, the researchers applied high-throughput TCRbeta sequencing to both the C3H/HeJ mouse model and human patients. Scalp tissue and sorted CD4+ and CD8+ peripheral blood T cells from patchy and totalis/universalis alopecia areata patients and from healthy controls were covered by human TCRbeta sequencing. Biopsies were taken from tofacitinib-treated patients at baseline and at 4 and 24 weeks of treatment, and a later scalp biopsy was taken in several of the tofacitinib-treated patients. Scalp clonality was compared among normal scalp (n=4), patchy alopecia areata scalp (n=8), and alopecia totalis/universalis scalp (n=8). RNA was extracted with the PAXgene miRNA kit for fixed scalp, the miRNeasy kit for PBMCs, and the RNeasy kit for mouse skin. TCRbeta CDR3 regions were amplified by immunoSEQ multiplex PCR with 35 Vbeta forward and 13 Jbeta reverse primers.

The library was produced with the immunoSEQ multiplex PCR assay. To provide template for TCR sequencing, every sample had RNA extracted and reverse transcribed into cDNA. First-strand cDNA was synthesized using SuperScript III with a 2:1 mix of oligo-dT and random hexamers. A synthetic immune receptor repertoire was used to gauge amplification bias, and whatever bias remained was removed computationally. The authors processed their data as follows. Raw reads were preprocessed to remove errors, and CDR3 was defined by IMGT conventions from the conserved cysteine to phenylalanine. Clonality was computed as 1 minus the Shannon entropy, with the entropy normalized by log2 of the number of productive unique TCRs. Whether scalp clones were CD4 or CD8 was inferred by matching scalp TCRbeta sequences against CD4 and CD8 repertoires sorted from blood. TCRdb took over this immuneACCESS table, retaining in-frame rearrangements with V and J assigned. Such tables are incomplete; in checked studies, under half of the missing clones stem from an unresolved V gene, and the remainder is unexplained. V and J calls and clone size are copied from that table; D and trimming were computed from the DNA. Counted in this sample were about 97,000 clones; roughly two fifths of them appeared once. 1% to 1.5% of the sample goes to the ten largest clones.

On this clone: Its binding antigen is unknown. No much larger clonotype is one base removed from it; base qualities were not supplied.

Summary of the overall study and its limitations: Unlike mouse skin, which is dominated by gammadelta T cells, normal human skin has resident alphabeta T cells that are also sequenced, and this complicates analysis of the scalp TCR repertoire. Higher clonality and more expanded CD8+ clones were observed in lesional scalp than in normal scalp, particularly in alopecia totalis/universalis, a finding suggestive of antigenic drive. Compared with mice, TCR sequences shared between patients were less clear, possibly partly because of HLA diversity across the patient population.

Lesional scalp punch biopsies and peripheral blood were obtained from alopecia areata patients. After PBMCs were isolated by density centrifugation and stained for CD3, CD4 and CD8, a FACSAria was used to sort CD4+ and CD8+ T cells. From the cysteine up to the phenylalanine, the CDR3 has a length of 21 residues. CDR3 DNA only is kept here, 63 bases in frame from base 1. CDR1 and CDR2 are read off the germline V gene as MGHRA and YSYEKL. V lost 0 bases and J lost 4 bases; the stretch between them is 28 bases long. The clonotype comes from a human donor with alopecia areata. The chain was built from TRBV4-1 and TRBJ1-5, and possibly TRBD1, on 6 matching bases. Sequencing was carried out using CD4+ T cells sorted from blood. For the CDR3, the sequence is CASSQESGPRTTGRGNQPQHF. The DNA sequence is given as TGCGCCAGCAGCCAAGAATCCGGTCCGAGAACAACAGGGAGGGGGAATCAGCCCCAGCATTTT.